The 22 T cell receptor beta chains listed next were all sequenced from one sample in a study of chemoradiotherapy in HPV16-positive cancers. Libraries were prepared by immunoSEQ multiplex PCR; TCRdb keeps only in-frame clonotypes and omits some of them. This table has some 70,000 clones, almost 90% appearing once. Material: blood, obtained from a patient who underwent chemoradiotherapy. All receptors derive from a human donor with HPV-associated anogenital cancer.

The chain joins TRBV19 to TRBJ1-2, with a possible D match to TRBD1 (5 bases). From germline, CDR1 is LNHDA and CDR2 SQIVND (reference sequence). V lost 6 bases to trimming and J lost 8 bases, with 16 bases between them. The CDR3 consists of 13 residues. CDR3 region: CASRPGRNVGYTF. In DNA, the CDR3 is TGTGCCAGTAGACCGGGACGGAATGTGGGCTACACCTTC. Full variable domain (rest looked up from reference TRBV19 and TRBJ1-2): DGGITQSPKYLFRKEGQNVTLSCEQNLNHDAMYWYRQDPGQGLRLIYYSQIVNDFQKGDIAEGYSVSREKKESFPLTVTSAQKNPTAFYLCASRPGRNVGYTFGSGTRLTVV.

This sequence joins TRBV6-1 and TRBJ2-7; 7 nucleotides match TRBD1. This CDR3 region has 13 residues. The trim removed 4 bases at V and 3 bases at J, leaving 3 bases unmatched. Germline loops: CDR1 MNHNS, CDR2 SASEGT. The CDR3, as DNA: TGTGCCAGCAGTGGCAGGGGGATCTACGAGCAGTACTTC. This codes for CASSGRGIYEQYF.

As DNA, the CDR3 is TGTGCCAGCTCACCACTCCGGGACAGGGACTACAATGAGCAGTTCTTC. Translating gives CASSPLRDRDYNEQFF. This sequence joins TRBV18 and TRBJ2-1; 9 bases align to TRBD1. V gave up 1 base and J gave up 3 bases; unmatched junction bases: 4. The germline V gene has CDR1 KGHSH and CDR2 LQKENI. The CDR3 length is 16 residues.

This clone came up a few times. Compared with germline, one end of the junction differs, possibly owing to a read error. The chain carries TRBV6-5 and TRBJ1-1, with D perhaps matching TRBD1 (5 bases). This CDR3 is 13 amino acids long. Germline V gives CDR1 MNHEY, CDR2 SVGAGI. The CDR3 loop is CASKPLGGTDAFF. CDR3 DNA sequence: TGTGCCAGCAAACCCCTCGGGGGAACTGACGCTTTCTTT.

The chain links TRBV10-3 to TRBJ2-1; TRBD2 agrees at 11 bases. The germline CDR1 and CDR2 sequences are ENHRY and SYGVKD. Trimming cost V 3 bases and J 3 bases; bases outside gene matches: 1. This CDR3 spans 15 amino acids. The CDR3: CAISDLAGGYNEQFF. In DNA form, the CDR3 reads TGTGCCATCAGTGATCTAGCGGGGGGCTACAATGAGCAGTTCTTC.

J is TRBJ1-1 and V is TRBV18, with a possible D match to TRBD1 (6 bases). CDR3 length: 15 amino acids. The germline gives CDR1 KGHSH, CDR2 LQKENI. V was trimmed by 8 bases and J by 2 bases, leaving 18 bases between them. CDR3 residues: CASDGGPLSNTEAFF. The CDR3 DNA reads TGTGCCAGCGACGGGGGCCCCTTGAGTAACACTGAAGCTTTCTTT.

This clone was seen once. The chain joins TRBV10-1 to TRBJ1-2; 7 bases match TRBD1. Trimming took 4 bases from V and 4 from J; bases not matched to a gene: 3. The germline V gene has CDR1 WNHNN and CDR2 SYGVQD (reference sequence). The CDR3 sequence is 13 residues long. This CDR3 is CASSGQGSYGYTF. The CDR3 bases are TGCGCCAGCAGTGGACAGGGATCCTATGGCTACACCTTC.

The V call is TRBV2, the J call TRBJ1-6, with D unclear. Germline values: CDR1 SNHLY, CDR2 FYNNEI. The CDR3 totals 14 residues. V lost 3 bases and J 0 bases, leaving 3 bases between the germline ends. Written as DNA, the CDR3 is TGTGCCAGCAGTGACGTCTCCTATAATTCACCCCTCCACTTT. Amino acid sequence: CASSDVSYNSPLHF.

This CDR3 is CASSHTVKSSYNSPLHF. CDR3 DNA sequence: TGTGCCAGCAGCCACACAGTAAAGAGCTCCTATAATTCACCCCTCCACTTT. The rearrangement uses TRBV11-3 and TRBJ1-6; D gene unclear. V was clipped by 5 bases and J by 0 bases, with 14 bases between them. CDR1 is SGHNT and CDR2 is YENEEA in the germline V gene. The CDR3 length is 17 residues.

The V gene is TRBV4-2, the J gene TRBJ1-2; tentatively, D is TRBD1 (5 bases). The V end lost 1 base, the J end lost 5 bases, and 14 bases lay between the germline ends. Germline CDR1 is LGHNA and CDR2 is YNFKEQ. CDR3 length: 15 amino acids. CDR3 nucleotide sequence: TGTGCCAGCAGCCAAGGGGGGGAGCTCCGGTATGGCTACACCTTC. Its protein product is CASSQGGELRYGYTF.

V gene TRBV11-2 combines with J gene TRBJ2-1, with a weak D call TRBD2 (6 bases). Germline CDR1 and CDR2: SGHAT and FQNNGV. The CDR3 has 14 residues. Trimming took 5 bases from V and 8 from J, leaving 16 bases between them. The CDR3 region is CASSTYGGSDEQFF. CDR3 nucleotides: TGTGCCAGCAGCACTTATGGGGGGTCTGATGAGCAGTTCTTC.

This sequence joins TRBV6-6 and TRBJ2-3, with unresolved D. The germline gives CDR1 MNHNY, CDR2 SVGAGI (reference sequence). Trimming removed 10 bases at V and 0 bases at J, with 17 bases between. The CDR3 length is 15 residues. CDR3 nucleotide sequence: TGTGCCACAATCCGGGCCCCCGGGAGCACAGATACGCAGTATTTT. Its protein product is CATIRAPGSTDTQYF.

Written as DNA, the CDR3 is TGCAGCGACAGGACTAGTTGGGAGACCCAGTACTTC. It translates to CSDRTSWETQYF. This sequence joins TRBV29-1 and TRBJ2-5; 7 positions match TRBD2. Germline assignment: CDR1 SQVTM and CDR2 ANQGSEA. With V trimmed by 7 bases and J by 5 bases, 7 bases remained unmatched. The CDR3 contains 12 residues.

This chain connects TRBV19 to TRBJ1-1; D not certain. Germline V gene data show CDR1 as LNHDA and CDR2 as SQIVND (reference sequence). V was pared by 6 bases and J by 4 bases, with 6 bases between. The CDR3 is made up of 11 amino acids. In DNA, the CDR3 is TGTGCCAGTAGAGGGTTCACTGAAGCTTTCTTT. Translated: CASRGFTEAFF.

CDR3 sequence reads: CASSPGSGVRGNQPQHF. In DNA form, the CDR3 reads TGTGCCAGCTCACCAGGGTCGGGTGTGAGAGGCAATCAGCCCCAGCATTTT. This rearrangement joins TRBV18 to TRBJ1-5; D gene unclear. The length of the CDR3 is 17 residues. V lost 2 bases and J 2 bases, leaving 16 bases between the germline ends. CDR1 and CDR2 from the germline V gene are KGHSH and LQKENI. Complete variable domain (other parts from reference TRBV18 and TRBJ1-5): NAGVMQNPRHLVRRRGQEARLRCSPMKGHSHVYWYRQLPEEGLKFMVYLQKENIIDESGMPKERFSAEFPKEGPSILRIQQVVRGDSAAYFCASSPGSGVRGNQPQHFGDGTRLSIL.

V gene TRBV5-4 combines with J gene TRBJ1-2; 7 nucleotides match TRBD1. The CDR3 is 13 amino acids. V shed 0 bases, J shed 7 bases, and the junction held 3 bases outside the gene matches. Germline assignment: CDR1 SGHNT and CDR2 YYREEE (reference sequence). In DNA form, the CDR3 reads TGTGCCAGCAGCTTGGCGGCAGGGGGTGGCTACACCTTC. Protein sequence: CASSLAAGGGYTF.

The V call is TRBV5-4, the J call TRBJ2-3, with 11 bases that match TRBD2. Trimming removed 4 bases from V and 2 bases from J; junction bases left unmatched: 9. CDR3 length: 17 residues. Germline CDR1 is SGHNT and CDR2 is YYREEE (reference sequence). The CDR3 protein is CASSGRGLAEITDTQYF. CDR3 coding DNA: TGTGCCAGCAGCGGCCGGGGACTAGCGGAGATCACAGATACGCAGTATTTT.

The chain uses TRBV10-1 and TRBJ2-7, with 8 bases aligning to TRBD1. The CDR3 length is 13 residues. The ends lost 4 bases at V and 6 bases at J; junction bases unmatched: 5. The V gene's germline CDR1 is WNHNN and CDR2 SYGVQD (reference sequence). In nucleotides, the CDR3 is TGCGCCAGCAGTGTCGGACAGGGAACCGAGCAGTACTTC. It codes for CASSVGQGTEQYF.

This clone is a singleton in its sample. V and J are TRBV9 and TRBJ2-3; possibly TRBD1 for D (6 bases). Germline CDR1 SGDLS, CDR2 YYNGEE. Trimming stripped 0 bases from V and 0 bases from J, with 11 bases between. The length of the CDR3 is 16 residues. The CDR3 DNA reads as TGTGCCAGCAGCGTAGCTTCCCAGGGGAGCACAGATACGCAGTATTTT. This sequence encodes CASSVASQGSTDTQYF. The entire variable domain, with the rest obtained from reference TRBV9 and TRBJ2-3, is as follows: DSGVTQTPKHLITATGQRVTLRCSPRSGDLSVYWYQQSLDQGLQFLIQYYNGEERAKGNILERFSAQQFPDLHSELNLSSLELGDSALYFCASSVASQGSTDTQYFGPGTRLTVL.

The J gene is TRBJ2-7, the V gene TRBV4-2; no clear D gene. CDR3 length equals 11 residues. V was clipped by 1 base and J by 5 bases, with 3 bases between them. CDR1 is LGHNA, CDR2 YNFKEQ, per germline. The CDR3 protein is CASSQGDEQYF. CDR3 sequence (DNA): TGTGCCAGCAGCCAAGGAGACGAGCAGTACTTC.

The V gene is TRBV6-1, the J gene TRBJ1-1; 10 bases align to TRBD1. This CDR3 is built from 15 residues. Germline lookup yields CDR1 MNHNS and CDR2 SASEGT. Trimming removed 4 bases from V and 7 bases from J; junction bases left unmatched: 9. CDR3 loop: CASSGLGTGALEAFF. Here the CDR3 DNA reads TGTGCCAGCAGTGGCCTAGGGACAGGGGCTCTTGAAGCTTTCTTT.

V is TRBV19 and J is TRBJ1-2, with a tentative D call TRBD1 (5 bases). This CDR3 has 15 residues. Deletions cut 7 bases from V and 4 bases from J, with 19 bases between. CDR1 is LNHDA and CDR2 is SQIVND in the germline V gene (reference sequence). CDR3 nucleotides: TGTGCCAGTACGAGCGGACTCCGGGACGTCTATGGCTACACCTTC. The encoded protein is CASTSGLRDVYGYTF.